This T cell receptor beta chain was obtained from a study of T cell repertoires in aging, cancer and after chemotherapy. Across the whole study: Six age groups, ranging from 30 or younger to 70 or older, included the donors. Chronic lymphocytic leukemia patients on fludarabine- or bendamustine-based regimens gave paired samples before and after chemotherapy.

The template was genomic DNA from peripheral blood, not RNA. Germline V gene lookup returns CDR1 MDHEN and CDR2 SYDVKM. This CDR3 is built from 10 residues. Trimming pared 6 bases from V and 6 bases from J, leaving 5 bases between. Notes on this clonotype: Its antigen is unknown.

Study results and caveats: Immunological memory after chemotherapy cannot be judged from the repertoire data.

Multiplex touch-down PCR with TRB-A/B primers amplified rearranged V-D-J TRB sequences. A single record per CDR3 protein comes from TCRdb applying MiXCR to the multiplex PCR reads. The sample lists about 6,700 distinct CDR3 sequences; approximately 22% were seen once. Sequencing input: blood. The genes are TRBV28 and TRBJ1-2; D might be TRBD1 (5 bases). The sequence was obtained from a human donor with a blood cancer. The CDR3 spells CASRGDGYTF. The CDR3 region has the DNA TGTGCCAGCAGGGGGGATGGCTACACCTTC.